A selection of T cell receptor beta chains follows, all from one sample in a study of cytomegalovirus exposure and HLA in healthy donors. Assay: immunoSEQ multiplex PCR; the TCRdb copy retains only in-frame clones and omits some. This table holds about 70,000 clones, 65% to 70% found once. The sequencing input was PBMCs. These receptors came from a man aged 40-49 years in good health and CMV-seropositive. Both conserved end residues are part of each CDR3. A D gene is named only where the DNA matches it firmly. Some rows mark clone size as missing; the rest say once, few, many or name a class of expanded clone.

CDR3 protein: CASSQGIKTDQETQYF
CDR3 DNA: TGTGCCAGCAGCCAAGGTATCAAGACAGACCAAGAGACCCAGTACTTC
J gene: TRBJ2-5
clone size: -
V gene: TRBV14
D gene: -

CDR3 protein: CASSSIGSTYEQYF
CDR3 DNA: TGTGCCAGCAGCTCCATCGGTAGTACCTACGAGCAGTACTTC
J gene: TRBJ2-7
clone size: -
V gene: TRBV11-3
D gene: -

CDR3 protein: CAISERGTGGSGEQYF
CDR3 DNA: TGTGCCATCAGTGAACGGGGGACAGGGGGCTCGGGAGAGCAGTACTTC
J gene: TRBJ2-7
clone size: -
V gene: TRBV10-3
D gene: TRBD1

CDR3 protein: CAISIRDSLPDEQFF
CDR3 DNA: TGTGCCATCAGTATACGGGACTCTCTCCCCGATGAGCAGTTCTTC
J gene: TRBJ2-1
clone size: -
V gene: TRBV10-3
D gene: -

CDR3 protein: CASSLAGGVAYNEQFF
CDR3 DNA: TGTGCCAGCAGCTTAGCGGGGGGGGTGGCTTACAATGAGCAGTTCTTC
J gene: TRBJ2-1
clone size: -
V gene: TRBV7-8
D gene: TRBD2

CDR3 protein: CASSYSRGAHEQYF
CDR3 DNA: TGTGCCAGCAGTTACTCTCGGGGGGCCCACGAGCAGTACTTC
J gene: TRBJ2-7
clone size: -
V gene: TRBV6-5
D gene: -

CDR3 protein: CASSLYAGQPQHF
CDR3 DNA: TGTGCCAGCAGCTTATATGCGGGTCAGCCCCAGCATTTT
J gene: TRBJ1-5
clone size: -
V gene: TRBV11-2
D gene: -

CDR3 protein: CASSPEGGRSQPQHF
CDR3 DNA: TGCGCCAGCAGCCCGGAAGGGGGCAGGAGTCAGCCCCAGCATTTT
J gene: TRBJ1-5
clone size: -
V gene: TRBV5-1
D gene: TRBD1

CDR3 protein: CSSSLGPRWGSGYTDTQYF
CDR3 DNA: TGTTCCAGCAGCTTAGGCCCCCGATGGGGTAGCGGTTACACAGATACGCAGTATTTT
J gene: TRBJ2-3
clone size: -
V gene: TRBV7-9
D gene: -

CDR3 protein: CSVAGTANEKLFF
CDR3 DNA: TGCAGCGTAGCCGGGACAGCGAATGAAAAACTGTTTTTT
J gene: TRBJ1-4
clone size: -
V gene: TRBV29-1
D gene: TRBD1

CDR3 protein: CASSLGTGRTGELFF
CDR3 DNA: TGTGCCAGCAGCTTAGGGACAGGGAGGACCGGGGAGCTGTTTTTT
J gene: TRBJ2-2
clone size: -
V gene: TRBV7-9
D gene: TRBD1

CDR3 protein: CASSLPGEGFEQFF
CDR3 DNA: TGTGCCAGCAGCTTGCCAGGGGAAGGATTTGAGCAGTTCTTC
J gene: TRBJ2-1
clone size: -
V gene: TRBV6-1
D gene: -

CDR3 protein: CASIDQPGTQTYEQYF
CDR3 DNA: TGTGCCAGCATCGACCAGCCCGGGACACAGACCTACGAGCAGTACTTC
J gene: TRBJ2-7
clone size: many
V gene: TRBV11-2
D gene: -

CDR3 protein: CASSLGPNTYEQYF
CDR3 DNA: TGTGCCAGCAGTTTAGGGCCGAACACCTACGAGCAGTACTTC
J gene: TRBJ2-7
clone size: few
V gene: TRBV27
D gene: -

CDR3 protein: CAMPREQYF
CDR3 DNA: TGTGCCATGCCTAGGGAGCAGTACTTC
J gene: TRBJ2-7
clone size: few
V gene: TRBV6-5
D gene: -

CDR3 protein: CASSQDMSGFAYEQYF
CDR3 DNA: TGTGCCAGCAGCCAAGATATGAGCGGATTTGCCTACGAGCAGTACTTC
J gene: TRBJ2-7
clone size: once
V gene: TRBV4-2
D gene: -

CDR3 protein: CASSGHGGRETQYF
CDR3 DNA: TGTGCCAGCAGTGGACACGGGGGTAGGGAGACCCAGTACTTC
J gene: TRBJ2-5
clone size: once
V gene: TRBV27
D gene: -

CDR3 protein: CASSVGTANYGYTF
CDR3 DNA: TGTGCCAGTAGTGTTGGGACAGCTAACTATGGCTACACCTTC
J gene: TRBJ1-2
clone size: -
V gene: TRBV19
D gene: TRBD1

CDR3 protein: CASRLETGLTEAFF
CDR3 DNA: TGTGCCAGCAGATTAGAGACAGGGCTCACTGAAGCTTTCTTT
J gene: TRBJ1-1
clone size: -
V gene: TRBV11-1
D gene: TRBD1

CDR3 protein: CASSLDRLTSGSGELFF
CDR3 DNA: TGTGCCAGCAGCTTAGATCGTTTGACTAGCGGATCCGGGGAGCTGTTTTTT
J gene: TRBJ2-2
clone size: many
V gene: TRBV11-3
D gene: TRBD2

CDR3 protein: CASKGQGAGEQYF
CDR3 DNA: TGTGCCAGCAAGGGACAGGGGGCGGGCGAGCAGTACTTC
J gene: TRBJ2-7
clone size: -
V gene: TRBV25-1
D gene: TRBD1

CDR3 protein: CAWSVAGVYGYTF
CDR3 DNA: TGTGCCTGGAGTGTAGCAGGGGTCTATGGCTACACCTTC
J gene: TRBJ1-2
clone size: -
V gene: TRBV30
D gene: -

CDR3 protein: CASSIWGPVYGYTF
CDR3 DNA: TGTGCCAGTAGTATTTGGGGGCCAGTGTATGGCTACACCTTC
J gene: TRBJ1-2
clone size: -
V gene: TRBV19
D gene: -

CDR3 protein: CSSSLGASSTGELFF
CDR3 DNA: TGTTCCAGCAGCTTAGGAGCATCGAGCACCGGGGAGCTGTTTTTT
J gene: TRBJ2-2
clone size: -
V gene: TRBV7-9
D gene: -

CDR3 protein: CAWSVSSYNSPLHF
CDR3 DNA: TGTGCCTGGAGTGTTAGCTCCTATAATTCACCCCTCCACTTT
J gene: TRBJ1-6
clone size: -
V gene: TRBV30
D gene: -

CDR3 protein: CASSFIGTDYGYTF
CDR3 DNA: TGTGCCAGCAGCTTTATAGGGACAGACTATGGCTACACCTTC
J gene: TRBJ1-2
clone size: once
V gene: TRBV11-2
D gene: TRBD1

CDR3 protein: CASSLGGTRVQNEQFF
CDR3 DNA: TGTGCCAGCAGCTTAGGCGGGACTAGAGTACAGAATGAGCAGTTCTTC
J gene: TRBJ2-1
clone size: -
V gene: TRBV7-8
D gene: TRBD2

CDR3 protein: CASSSGPKAFF
CDR3 DNA: TGTGCCAGCAGTTCTGGGCCGAAAGCTTTCTTT
J gene: TRBJ1-1
clone size: few
V gene: TRBV6-5
D gene: -

CDR3 protein: CASSRISGGENIQYF
CDR3 DNA: TGTGCCAGTAGTCGAATTAGCGGGGGGGAAAACATTCAGTACTTC
J gene: TRBJ2-4
clone size: once
V gene: TRBV19
D gene: TRBD2

CDR3 protein: CASTARSNQPQHF
CDR3 DNA: TGTGCCAGCACAGCTAGGAGCAATCAGCCCCAGCATTTT
J gene: TRBJ1-5
clone size: -
V gene: TRBV6-1
D gene: -

CDR3 protein: CASSLTSSTDTQYF
CDR3 DNA: TGTGCCAGCAGCTTAACTAGCTCCACAGATACGCAGTATTTT
J gene: TRBJ2-3
clone size: -
V gene: TRBV7-9
D gene: -

CDR3 protein: CASSPLTGANYEQYF
CDR3 DNA: TGCGCCAGCAGCCCACTGACAGGGGCGAATTACGAGCAGTACTTC
J gene: TRBJ2-7
clone size: -
V gene: TRBV5-1
D gene: TRBD1

CDR3 protein: CASSEEGNGELFF
CDR3 DNA: TGTGCCAGCTCAGAGGAGGGGAACGGGGAGCTGTTTTTT
J gene: TRBJ2-2
clone size: -
V gene: TRBV18
D gene: -

CDR3 protein: CASSPGDQPQHF
CDR3 DNA: TGTGCCAGCAGCCCAGGGGATCAGCCCCAGCATTTT
J gene: TRBJ1-5
clone size: -
V gene: TRBV7-9
D gene: -

CDR3 protein: CATSRDRGAGRNIQYF
CDR3 DNA: TGTGCCACCAGCAGAGATCGGGGGGCAGGGCGAAACATTCAGTACTTC
J gene: TRBJ2-4
clone size: -
V gene: TRBV15
D gene: -

CDR3 protein: CASSLSEVNTEAFF
CDR3 DNA: TGTGCCAGCAGCTTGTCGGAGGTGAACACTGAAGCTTTCTTT
J gene: TRBJ1-1
clone size: once
V gene: TRBV7-6
D gene: -

CDR3 protein: CASGLVRDSLVEQYF
CDR3 DNA: TGTGCTAGTGGTTTGGTACGGGATAGCTTGGTCGAGCAGTACTTC
J gene: TRBJ2-7
clone size: many
V gene: TRBV12-5
D gene: -

CDR3 protein: CASSFGDRNTGELFF
CDR3 DNA: TGTGCCAGCAGCTTCGGGGACAGGAACACCGGGGAGCTGTTTTTT
J gene: TRBJ2-2
clone size: -
V gene: TRBV7-9
D gene: TRBD1

CDR3 protein: CASDRTSGNTIYF
CDR3 DNA: TGTGCGTCGGACAGGACCTCTGGAAACACCATATATTTT
J gene: TRBJ1-3
clone size: few
V gene: TRBV30
D gene: TRBD1

CDR3 protein: CASGTGGTEAFF
CDR3 DNA: TGTGCCAGCGGGACAGGGGGCACTGAAGCTTTCTTT
J gene: TRBJ1-1
clone size: -
V gene: TRBV6-6
D gene: TRBD1

CDR3 protein: CASSTSGSKQFF
CDR3 DNA: TGTGCCAGCAGCACCAGCGGGAGCAAGCAGTTCTTC
J gene: TRBJ2-1
clone size: -
V gene: TRBV11-2
D gene: TRBD2

CDR3 protein: CSVQAGIFYGYTF
CDR3 DNA: TGCAGCGTTCAGGCAGGGATCTTCTATGGCTACACCTTC
J gene: TRBJ1-2
clone size: -
V gene: TRBV29-1
D gene: -

CDR3 protein: CASRFDRSSYNEQFF
CDR3 DNA: TGTGCCAGTAGGTTCGACAGGTCGTCCTACAATGAGCAGTTCTTC
J gene: TRBJ2-1
clone size: few
V gene: TRBV19
D gene: -

CDR3 protein: CASSPGVMETQYF
CDR3 DNA: TGTGCCAGCAGCCCGGGGGTTATGGAGACCCAGTACTTC
J gene: TRBJ2-5
clone size: -
V gene: TRBV11-3
D gene: -

CDR3 protein: CASSLGRERGVFNEQFF
CDR3 DNA: TGTGCCAGCAGCTTAGGACGGGAGCGGGGGGTGTTCAATGAGCAGTTCTTC
J gene: TRBJ2-1
clone size: -
V gene: TRBV7-2
D gene: TRBD2

CDR3 protein: CASSDETSGEETQYF
CDR3 DNA: TGTGCCAGCAGCGACGAGACTAGCGGAGAAGAGACCCAGTACTTC
J gene: TRBJ2-5
clone size: once
V gene: TRBV2
D gene: TRBD2

CDR3 protein: CASRTSTDTQYF
CDR3 DNA: TGTGCCAGCAGAACTAGCACAGATACGCAGTATTTT
J gene: TRBJ2-3
clone size: once
V gene: TRBV6-5
D gene: -

CDR3 protein: CASSEALAGAAGYTF
CDR3 DNA: TGTGCCAGCAGTGAAGCGCTTGCAGGTGCTGCTGGCTACACCTTC
J gene: TRBJ1-2
clone size: few
V gene: TRBV6-1
D gene: -

CDR3 protein: CASSPERGGLYEQYF
CDR3 DNA: TGTGCCAGCAGCCCCGAGCGGGGGGGCCTCTACGAGCAGTACTTC
J gene: TRBJ2-7
clone size: -
V gene: TRBV7-6
D gene: TRBD2

CDR3 protein: CAWSVDDISYNEQFF
CDR3 DNA: TGTGCCTGGAGTGTAGATGACATCTCCTACAATGAACAGTTCTTC
J gene: TRBJ2-1
clone size: -
V gene: TRBV30
D gene: -

CDR3 protein: CASSLGGTAQETQYF
CDR3 DNA: TGCGCCAGCAGCTTGGGAGGGACAGCACAAGAGACCCAGTACTTC
J gene: TRBJ2-5
clone size: few
V gene: TRBV5-1
D gene: TRBD1

CDR3 protein: CASRLGQDYGYTF
CDR3 DNA: TGTGCCAGTAGATTGGGGCAGGACTATGGCTACACCTTC
J gene: TRBJ1-2
clone size: -
V gene: TRBV19
D gene: -